The clone carrying this T cell receptor beta chain was seen a single time. This record comes from a study of blood T cell repertoires in COVID-19. Turning to the study itself: COVID-19 samples, acute and convalescent, were from the United States, Italy and Spain. The analysed material was cDNA or gDNA that came from T cells, B-cell-depleted T cells, or PBMCs.

Per the original methods: Estimates of nucleated cell counts were drawn from the amplification of reference gene primers. Clones were read by immunoSEQ multiplex PCR, and TCRdb kept only the in-frame ones, dropping some. The V and J calls and the clone size are those of that table, but D and trimming were determined from the DNA. Counted here are over 300,000 clones, roughly 88% occurring once; the ten biggest clones make up around 1.5%. The CDR3 runs 16 residues. V shed 6 bases and J shed 2 bases, with 20 bases lying between them. Germline CDR1 reads SQVTM; CDR2 reads ANQGSEA. The TCR sequence derives from a woman in her 50s with acute or convalescent COVID-19. The sequenced material came from peripheral blood. The chain links TRBV29-1 to TRBJ2-1; perhaps TRBD2 as D (8 bases). CDR3 DNA: TGCAGCGTCAGGGGGAGCGGGAGAACTCCCTACAATGAGCAGTTCTTC. This gives the protein CSVRGSGRTPYNEQFF.